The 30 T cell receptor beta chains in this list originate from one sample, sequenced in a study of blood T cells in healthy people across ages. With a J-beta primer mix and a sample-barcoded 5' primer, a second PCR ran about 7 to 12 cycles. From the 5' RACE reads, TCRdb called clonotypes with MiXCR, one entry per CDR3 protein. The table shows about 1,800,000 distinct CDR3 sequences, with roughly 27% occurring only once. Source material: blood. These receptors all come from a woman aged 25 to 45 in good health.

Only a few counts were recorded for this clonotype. CDR3 sequence: CASRPRGSGANVLTF. CDR3 DNA: TGCGCCAGTCGGCCGCGGGGCTCTGGGGCCAACGTCCTGACTTTC. V and J are TRBV5-1 and TRBJ2-6; D perhaps matches TRBD2 (6 bases). Trimming took 8 bases from V and 0 from J, leaving 12 bases between them. In germline, CDR1 is SGHRS, CDR2 YFSETQ. The CDR3 consists of 15 residues.

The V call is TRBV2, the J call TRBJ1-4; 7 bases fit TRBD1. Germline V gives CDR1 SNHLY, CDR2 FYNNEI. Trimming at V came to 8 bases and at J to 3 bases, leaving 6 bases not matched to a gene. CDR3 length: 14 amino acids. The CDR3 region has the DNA TGTGCCAGCGCCCGGGACAGACCTAATGAAAAACTGTTTTTT. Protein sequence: CASARDRPNEKLFF.

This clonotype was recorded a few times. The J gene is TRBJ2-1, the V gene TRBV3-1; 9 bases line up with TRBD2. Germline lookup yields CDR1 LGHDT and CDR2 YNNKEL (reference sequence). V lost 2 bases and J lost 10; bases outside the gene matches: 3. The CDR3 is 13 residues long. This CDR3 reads CASSQLSGGEQFF. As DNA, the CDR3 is TGTGCCAGCAGCCAACTTAGCGGGGGCGAGCAGTTCTTC.

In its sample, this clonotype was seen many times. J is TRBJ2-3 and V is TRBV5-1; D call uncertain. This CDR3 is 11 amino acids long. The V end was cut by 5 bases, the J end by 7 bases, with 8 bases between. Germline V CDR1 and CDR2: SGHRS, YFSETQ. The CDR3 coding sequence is TGCGCCAGCAGTTTTGCGAATACGCAGTATTTT. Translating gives CASSFANTQYF.

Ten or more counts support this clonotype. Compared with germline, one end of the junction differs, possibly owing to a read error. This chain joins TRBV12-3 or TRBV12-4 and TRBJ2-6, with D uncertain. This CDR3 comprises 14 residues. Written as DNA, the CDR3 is TGCGCCAGCAGCCCGGGCCCTGGGGCCAACGTCCTGACTTTC. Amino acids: CASSPGPGANVLTF.

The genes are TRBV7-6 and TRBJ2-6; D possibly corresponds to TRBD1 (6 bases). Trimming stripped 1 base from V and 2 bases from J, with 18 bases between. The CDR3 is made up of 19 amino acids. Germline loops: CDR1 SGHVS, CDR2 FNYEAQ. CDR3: CASSLGGGSRSPGANVLTF. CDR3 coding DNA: TGTGCCAGCAGCTTAGGTGGGGGCTCCCGCTCCCCTGGGGCCAACGTCCTGACTTTC.

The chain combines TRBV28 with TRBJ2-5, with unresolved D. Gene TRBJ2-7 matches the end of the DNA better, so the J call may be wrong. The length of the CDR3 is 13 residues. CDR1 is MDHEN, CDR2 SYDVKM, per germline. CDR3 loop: CASSNTGRSEQYF. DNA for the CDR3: TGTGCCAGCAGTAATACTGGACGAAGCGAGCAGTACTTC.

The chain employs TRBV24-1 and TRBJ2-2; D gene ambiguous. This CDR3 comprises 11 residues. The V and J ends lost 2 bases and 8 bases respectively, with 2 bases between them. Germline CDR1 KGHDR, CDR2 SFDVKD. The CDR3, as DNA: TGTGCCACCAGTGATTGGGGGGAGCTGTTTTTT. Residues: CATSDWGELFF.

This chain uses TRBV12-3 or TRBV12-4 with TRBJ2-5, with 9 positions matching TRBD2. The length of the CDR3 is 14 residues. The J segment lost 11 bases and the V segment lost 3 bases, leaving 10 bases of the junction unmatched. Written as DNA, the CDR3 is TGTGCCAGCAGTTTGCTAGCGGGAAGCGATGAGCAGTACTTC. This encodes CASSLLAGSDEQYF.

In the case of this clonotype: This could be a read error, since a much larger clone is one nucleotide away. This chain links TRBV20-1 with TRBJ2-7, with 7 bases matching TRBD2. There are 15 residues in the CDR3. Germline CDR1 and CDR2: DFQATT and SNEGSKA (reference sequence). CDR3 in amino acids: CSVRSPREGHYEQYF. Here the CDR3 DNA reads TGCAGTGTTAGAAGTCCGAGGGAGGGCCACTACGAGCAGTACTTC.

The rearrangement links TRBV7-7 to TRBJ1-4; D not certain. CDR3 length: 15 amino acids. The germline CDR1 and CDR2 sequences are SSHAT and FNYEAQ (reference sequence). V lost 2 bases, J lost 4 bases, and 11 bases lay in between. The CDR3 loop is CASSLLPGINEKLFF. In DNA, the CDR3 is TGTGCCAGCAGCTTACTCCCAGGAATTAATGAAAAACTGTTTTTT. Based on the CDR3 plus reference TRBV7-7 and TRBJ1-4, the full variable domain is GAGVSQSPRYKVTKRGQDVTLRCDPISSHATLYWYQQALGQGPEFLTYFNYEAQPDKSGLPSDRFSAERPEGSISTLTIQRTEQRDSAMYRCASSLLPGINEKLFFGSGTQLSVL.

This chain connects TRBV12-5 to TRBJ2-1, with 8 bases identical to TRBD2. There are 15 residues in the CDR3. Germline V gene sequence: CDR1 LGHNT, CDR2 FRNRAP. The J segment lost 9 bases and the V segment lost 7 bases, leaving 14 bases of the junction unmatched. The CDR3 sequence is CASAPSELAGGEQFF. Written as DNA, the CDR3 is TGTGCTAGTGCCCCCTCAGAGCTGGCGGGGGGTGAGCAGTTCTTC.

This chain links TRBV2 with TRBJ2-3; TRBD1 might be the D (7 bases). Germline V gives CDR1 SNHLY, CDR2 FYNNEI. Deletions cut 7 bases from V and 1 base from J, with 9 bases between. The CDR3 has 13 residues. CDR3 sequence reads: CASIRGGTDTQYF. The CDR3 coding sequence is TGTGCCAGCATCAGGGGGGGCACAGATACGCAGTATTTT. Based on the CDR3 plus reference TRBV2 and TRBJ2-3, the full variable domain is EPEVTQTPSHQVTQMGQEVILRCVPISNHLYFYWYRQILGQKVEFLVSFYNNEISEKSEIFDDQFSVERPDGSNFTLKIRSTKLEDSAMYFCASIRGGTDTQYFGPGTRLTVL.

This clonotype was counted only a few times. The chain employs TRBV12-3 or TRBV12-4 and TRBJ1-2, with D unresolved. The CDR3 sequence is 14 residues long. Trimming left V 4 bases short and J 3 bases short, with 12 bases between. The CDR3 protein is CASSSQTAYYGYTF. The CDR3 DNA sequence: TGTGCCAGCAGTTCCCAAACAGCCTACTATGGCTACACCTTC.

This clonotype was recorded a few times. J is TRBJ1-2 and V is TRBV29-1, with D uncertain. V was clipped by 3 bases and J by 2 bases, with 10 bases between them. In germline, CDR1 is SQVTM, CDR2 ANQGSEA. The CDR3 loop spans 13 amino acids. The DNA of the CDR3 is TGCAGCGTTGAGGCCTCAGAGAACTATGGCTACACCTTC. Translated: CSVEASENYGYTF.

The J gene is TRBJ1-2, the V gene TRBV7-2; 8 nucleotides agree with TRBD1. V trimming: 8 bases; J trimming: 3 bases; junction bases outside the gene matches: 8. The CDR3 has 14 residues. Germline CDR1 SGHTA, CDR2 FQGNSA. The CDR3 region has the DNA TGTGCCAGCGGAGAGACAGGGGTAGACTATGGCTACACCTTC. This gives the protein CASGETGVDYGYTF.

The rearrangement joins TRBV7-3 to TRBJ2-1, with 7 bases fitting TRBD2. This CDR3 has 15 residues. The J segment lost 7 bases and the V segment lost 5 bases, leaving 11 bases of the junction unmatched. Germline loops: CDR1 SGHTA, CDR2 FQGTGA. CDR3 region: CASSPGGAGRNEQFF. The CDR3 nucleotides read TGTGCCAGCAGCCCAGGAGGAGCGGGGAGGAATGAGCAGTTCTTC.

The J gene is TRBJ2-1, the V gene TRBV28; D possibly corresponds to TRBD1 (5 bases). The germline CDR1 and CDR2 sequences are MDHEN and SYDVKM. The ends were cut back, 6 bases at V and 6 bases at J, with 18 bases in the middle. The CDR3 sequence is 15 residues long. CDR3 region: CASRQDVSSLNEQFF. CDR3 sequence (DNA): TGTGCCAGCAGACAGGACGTCTCGTCTCTCAATGAGCAGTTCTTC.

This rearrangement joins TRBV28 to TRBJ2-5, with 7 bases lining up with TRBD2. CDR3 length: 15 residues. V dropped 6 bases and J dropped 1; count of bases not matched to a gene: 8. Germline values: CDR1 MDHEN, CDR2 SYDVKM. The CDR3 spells CASSLTSASQETQYF. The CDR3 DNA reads TGTGCCAGCAGCCTTACTAGCGCCAGCCAAGAGACCCAGTACTTC.

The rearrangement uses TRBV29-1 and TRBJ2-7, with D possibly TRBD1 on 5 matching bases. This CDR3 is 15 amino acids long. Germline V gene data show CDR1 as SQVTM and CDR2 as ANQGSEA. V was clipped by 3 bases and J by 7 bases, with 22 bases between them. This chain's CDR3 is CSVDSAGLRYNEQYF. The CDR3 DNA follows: TGCAGCGTTGATTCGGCAGGGTTGCGATACAATGAGCAGTACTTC.

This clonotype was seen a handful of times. CDR3 in DNA: TGCGCCAGCAGCTTGGAACGGGGGCCAGGGGTAGGAAAGACCCAGTACTTC. This translates into CASSLERGPGVGKTQYF. The chain carries TRBV5-1 and TRBJ2-5; D is tentatively TRBD1 or TRBD2 (6 bases each). Germline V gene data show CDR1 as SGHRS and CDR2 as YFSETQ. The V end lost 0 bases, the J end lost 6 bases, and 21 bases lay between the germline ends. The CDR3 sequence is 17 residues long. Full variable domain (rest looked up from reference TRBV5-1 and TRBJ2-5): KAGVTQTPRYLIKTRGQQVTLSCSPISGHRSVSWYQQTPGQGLQFLFEYFSETQRNKGNFPGRFSGRQFSNSRSEMNVSTLELGDSALYLCASSLERGPGVGKTQYFGPGTRLLVL.

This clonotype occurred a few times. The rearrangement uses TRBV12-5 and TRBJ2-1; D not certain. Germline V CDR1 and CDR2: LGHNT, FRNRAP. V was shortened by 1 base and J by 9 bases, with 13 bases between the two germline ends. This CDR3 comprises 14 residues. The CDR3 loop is CASGLAWPLGEQFF. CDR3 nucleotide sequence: TGTGCTAGTGGTTTGGCCTGGCCTTTAGGTGAGCAGTTCTTC.

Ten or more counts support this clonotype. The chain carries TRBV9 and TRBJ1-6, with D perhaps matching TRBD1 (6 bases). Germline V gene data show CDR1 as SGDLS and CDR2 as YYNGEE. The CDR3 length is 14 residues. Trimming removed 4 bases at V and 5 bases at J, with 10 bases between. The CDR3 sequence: CASSPRTDNSPLHF. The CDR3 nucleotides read TGTGCCAGCAGCCCTAGGACAGATAATTCACCCCTCCACTTT. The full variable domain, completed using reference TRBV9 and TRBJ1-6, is DSGVTQTPKHLITATGQRVTLRCSPRSGDLSVYWYQQSLDQGLQFLIQYYNGEERAKGNILERFSAQQFPDLHSELNLSSLELGDSALYFCASSPRTDNSPLHFGNGTRLTVT.

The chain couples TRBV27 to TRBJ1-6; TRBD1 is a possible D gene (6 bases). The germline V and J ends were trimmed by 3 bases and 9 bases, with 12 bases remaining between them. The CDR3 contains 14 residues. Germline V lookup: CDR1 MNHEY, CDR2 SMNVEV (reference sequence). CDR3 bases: TGTGCCAGCAGTTTTCAGGGGCACGGTTCACCCCTCCACTTT. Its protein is CASSFQGHGSPLHF.

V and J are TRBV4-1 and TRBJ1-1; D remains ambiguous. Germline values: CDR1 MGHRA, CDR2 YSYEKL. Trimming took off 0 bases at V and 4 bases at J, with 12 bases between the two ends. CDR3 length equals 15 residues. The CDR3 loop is CASSQERVASTEAFF. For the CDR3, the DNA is TGCGCCAGCAGCCAAGAGCGGGTGGCGAGCACTGAAGCTTTCTTT.

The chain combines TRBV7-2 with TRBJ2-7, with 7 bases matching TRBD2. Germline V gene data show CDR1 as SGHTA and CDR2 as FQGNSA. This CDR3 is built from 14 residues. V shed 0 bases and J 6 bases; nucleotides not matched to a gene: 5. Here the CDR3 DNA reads TGTGCCAGCAGCTTAGCTGGGACTATTAGCGAGCAGTACTTC. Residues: CASSLAGTISEQYF.

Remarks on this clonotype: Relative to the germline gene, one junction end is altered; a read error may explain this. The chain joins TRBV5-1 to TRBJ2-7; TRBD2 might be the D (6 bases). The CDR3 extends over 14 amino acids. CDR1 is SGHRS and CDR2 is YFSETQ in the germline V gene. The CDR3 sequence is CTSSLESGSYEQYF. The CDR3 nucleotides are TGCACCAGCAGCTTGGAGAGCGGGTCCTACGAGCAGTACTTC.

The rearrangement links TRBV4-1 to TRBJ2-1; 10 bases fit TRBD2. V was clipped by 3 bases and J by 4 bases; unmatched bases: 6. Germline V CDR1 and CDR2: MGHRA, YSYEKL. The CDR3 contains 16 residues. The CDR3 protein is CASSQVSSGGYNEQFF. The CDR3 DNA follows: TGCGCCAGCAGCCAGGTCTCTAGCGGGGGATACAATGAGCAGTTCTTC.

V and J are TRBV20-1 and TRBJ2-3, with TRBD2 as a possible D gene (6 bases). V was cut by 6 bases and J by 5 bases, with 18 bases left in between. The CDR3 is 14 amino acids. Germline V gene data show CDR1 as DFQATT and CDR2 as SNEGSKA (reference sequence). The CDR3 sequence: CSAKRAGLGDTQYF. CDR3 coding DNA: TGCAGTGCCAAACGGGCGGGATTAGGAGATACGCAGTATTTT.

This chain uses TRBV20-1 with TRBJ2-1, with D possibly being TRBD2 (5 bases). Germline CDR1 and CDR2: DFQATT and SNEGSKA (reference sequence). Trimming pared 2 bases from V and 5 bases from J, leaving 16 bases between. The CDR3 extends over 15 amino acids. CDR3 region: CSARPSLVGDNEQFF. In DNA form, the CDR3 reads TGCAGTGCTAGACCCTCTCTGGTCGGGGACAATGAGCAGTTCTTC.